The sequence of this T cell receptor beta chain was determined in a study of human thymus T cells. Sequenced by immunoSEQ multiplex PCR; TCRdb stores in-frame clones only, minus some. The sample lists some 78,000 clones; 90% to 97% were seen once. V dropped 7 bases and J dropped 7; count of bases not matched to a gene: 7. Per germline, CDR1 LNHNV and CDR2 YYDKDF (reference sequence). This CDR3 is built from 13 residues. Resections obtained during corrective heart surgery supplied the thymus tissue. The donors were infants in Finland with congenital heart defects, otherwise immunologically healthy. The J gene is TRBJ1-5, the V gene TRBV15, with 7 bases identical to TRBD1. The clonotype originates from a boy in the first two years of life with a congenital heart defect but otherwise immunologically healthy. The specimen sequenced was thymus tissue. CDR3 in amino acids: CATNRGQEQPQHF. The CDR3 region has the DNA TGTGCCACCAACAGGGGCCAAGAACAGCCCCAGCATTTT.